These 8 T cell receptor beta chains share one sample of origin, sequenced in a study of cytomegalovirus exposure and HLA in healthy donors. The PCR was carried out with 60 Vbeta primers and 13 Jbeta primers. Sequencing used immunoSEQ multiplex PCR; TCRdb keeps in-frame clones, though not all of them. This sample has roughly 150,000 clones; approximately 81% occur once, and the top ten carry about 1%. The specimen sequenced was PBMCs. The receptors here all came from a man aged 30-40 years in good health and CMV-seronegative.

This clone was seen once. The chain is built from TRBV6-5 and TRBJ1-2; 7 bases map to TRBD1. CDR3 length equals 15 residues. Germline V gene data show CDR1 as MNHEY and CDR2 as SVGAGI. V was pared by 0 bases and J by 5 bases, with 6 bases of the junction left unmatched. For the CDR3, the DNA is TGTGCCAGCAGTTACTCGGGACAGTACCTTTATGGCTACACCTTC. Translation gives CASSYSGQYLYGYTF.

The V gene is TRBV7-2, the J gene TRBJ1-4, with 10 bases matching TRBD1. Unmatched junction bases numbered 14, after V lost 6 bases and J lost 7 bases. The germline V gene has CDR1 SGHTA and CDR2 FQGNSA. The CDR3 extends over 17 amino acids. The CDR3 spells CASRFDGRDRGGEKLFF. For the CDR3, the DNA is TGTGCCAGCAGGTTTGACGGCCGGGACAGGGGAGGTGAAAAACTGTTTTTT.

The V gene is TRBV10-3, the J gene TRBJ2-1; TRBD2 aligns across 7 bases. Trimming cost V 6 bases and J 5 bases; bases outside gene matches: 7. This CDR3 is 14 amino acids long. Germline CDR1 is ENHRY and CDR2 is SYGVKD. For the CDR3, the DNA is TGTGCCATCAGGGGAGCGGGGAGTGACAATGAGCAGTTCTTC. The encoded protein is CAIRGAGSDNEQFF.

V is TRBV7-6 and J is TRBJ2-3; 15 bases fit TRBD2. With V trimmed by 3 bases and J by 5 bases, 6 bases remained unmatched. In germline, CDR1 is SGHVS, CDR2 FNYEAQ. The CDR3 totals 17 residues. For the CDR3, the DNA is TGTGCCAGCAGCTTGGGGACTAGCGGGAGGCGGAAAGATACGCAGTATTTT. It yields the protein CASSLGTSGRRKDTQYF.

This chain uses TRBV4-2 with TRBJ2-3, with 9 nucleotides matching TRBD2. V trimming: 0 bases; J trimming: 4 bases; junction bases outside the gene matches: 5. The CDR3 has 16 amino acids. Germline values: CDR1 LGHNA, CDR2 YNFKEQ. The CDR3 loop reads CASSQEARTSADTQYF. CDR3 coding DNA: TGTGCCAGCAGCCAAGAGGCCAGGACTAGCGCAGATACGCAGTATTTT.

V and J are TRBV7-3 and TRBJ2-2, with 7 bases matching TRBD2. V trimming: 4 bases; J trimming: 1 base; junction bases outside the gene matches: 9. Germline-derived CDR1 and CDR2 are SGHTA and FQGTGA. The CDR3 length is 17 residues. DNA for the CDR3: TGTGCCAGCAGCTCCCCAGCGACTAGCCTGAACACCGGGGAGCTGTTTTTT. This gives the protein CASSSPATSLNTGELFF.

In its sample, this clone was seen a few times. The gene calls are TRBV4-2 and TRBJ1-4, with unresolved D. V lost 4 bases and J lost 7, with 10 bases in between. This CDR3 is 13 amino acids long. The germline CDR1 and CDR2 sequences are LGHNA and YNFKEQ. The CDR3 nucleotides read TGTGCCAGCAGCCGAGGCGGTAGTGAAAAACTGTTTTTT. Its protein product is CASSRGGSEKLFF.

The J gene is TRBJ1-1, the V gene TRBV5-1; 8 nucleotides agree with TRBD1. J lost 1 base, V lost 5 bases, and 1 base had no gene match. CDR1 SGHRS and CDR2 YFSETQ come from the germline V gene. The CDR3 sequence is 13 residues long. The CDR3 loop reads CASRQGANTEAFF. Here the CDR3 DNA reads TGCGCCAGCAGGCAGGGGGCGAACACTGAAGCTTTCTTT.